These T cell receptor beta chains were read from a single sample in a study of identical twins. Each CDR3 protein is one row after TCRdb ran MiXCR on the 5' RACE reads. The table shows 470,000 or so distinct CDR3 sequences, with 20% to 25% occurring only once. The same sample was also used in a study of T cells expressing NK-cell markers.

The sequencing sample was made of CD4+ T cells sorted from blood. Receptor source: a woman in her late teens or twenties in good health. Both conserved end residues are part of each CDR3. A D gene is named only where the DNA matches it firmly. Clone size is given for some rows only: seen once, a few or many times, or a class if the clone is expanded.

d_call cdr3_length clone_size j_call v_call cdr3_nt cdr3_aa
. 15 . TRBJ2-3 TRBV20-1 TGCAGTGCCCCGAGGGACGGGAGAGGAACAGATACGCAGTATTTT CSAPRDGRGTDTQYF
TRBD2 14 few TRBJ2-1 TRBV20-1 TGCAGTGCTCCTAGCGGGGGCTCCTACAATGAGCAGTTCTTC CSAPSGGSYNEQFF
. 14 . TRBJ2-5 TRBV20-1 TGCAGTGCTAAGCCATTGGGGAGAGAAGAGACCCAGTACTTC CSAKPLGREETQYF
. 14 . TRBJ2-1 TRBV7-9 TGTGCCAGCAGCTTAGAAACCAGCGGTGGAGAGCAGTTCTTC CASSLETSGGEQFF
TRBD1 15 few TRBJ2-2 TRBV28 TGTGCCAGCAGGGGGACAGGCGCGAACACCGGGGAGCTGTTTTTT CASRGTGANTGELFF
TRBD2 16 many TRBJ2-1 TRBV6-5 TGTGCCAGCAGCTACCTGGGGACTAGCGGGAGCGGTGAGCAGTTCTTC CASSYLGTSGSGEQFF
. 18 few TRBJ2-2 TRBV4-3 TGCGCCAGCAGCCAAGTAATTCTCTCCGCGGCGAACACCGGGGAGCTGTTTTTT CASSQVILSAANTGELFF
. 13 few TRBJ2-1 TRBV20-1 TGCAGTGCCCCCCGGGACTTCGCCCTTGAGCAGTTCTTC CSAPRDFALEQFF
. 15 . TRBJ2-7 TRBV7-9 TGTGCCAGCAGCACCCAGGGGGGCAGCTCCTACGAGCAGTACTTC CASSTQGGSSYEQYF
. 13 . TRBJ2-3 TRBV10-3 TGTGCCATCAGCTGGACACCCTCAGATACGCAGTATTTT CAISWTPSDTQYF
. 16 . TRBJ2-3 TRBV5-1 TGCGCCAGCAGCCTACCCAGCGGGCCCTCCACAGATACGCAGTATTTT CASSLPSGPSTDTQYF
. 12 few TRBJ2-7 TRBV7-9 TGTGCCAGCAGCTTGGGAAGTCCCGAGCAGTACTTC CASSLGSPEQYF
. 18 . TRBJ1-6 TRBV6-1 TGTGCCAGCAGAGAGGACAGAGGGGGGAGCTCCTATAATTCACCCCTCCACTTT CASREDRGGSSYNSPLHF
TRBD1 14 few TRBJ1-2 TRBV4-1 TGCGCCAGCAGCCTACAGGGGATCGACTATGGCTACACCTTC CASSLQGIDYGYTF